This T cell receptor beta chain was identified in a study of glioma-infiltrating T cells after dendritic cell vaccination (dated by TCRdb to 2016 to 2018). Background for the entire study: A cohort of 15 glioblastoma patients from Phase I and II dendritic cell vaccination trials was included, of whom 9 were newly diagnosed and 6 had recurrent disease. Between about 2003 and 2012, patients were given autologous tumor lysate-pulsed dendritic cell vaccination. To make the vaccine, monocyte-derived dendritic cells were cultured for approximately 7 days with IL-4 and GM-CSF and then pulsed overnight with autologous tumor lysate. Three intradermal dendritic cell vaccine injections were administered to patients at biweekly intervals in the arm below the axilla. Deep sequencing of TCR beta CDR3 regions was used to quantify tumor-infiltrating lymphocyte content and compare tumor and blood repertoires in dendritic cell-vaccinated glioblastoma patients. Survival after dendritic cell vaccination was correlated with TCR sequencing metrics such as TIL content and the overlap between tumor and blood repertoires.

The immunoSEQ assay amplified TCRB CDR3 regions from roughly 2 micrograms of genomic DNA, or from all available DNA when less than that amount was available. For multiplex PCR, 60 forward primers for TCR V beta segments and 13 reverse primers for J beta segments were used. Synthetic control templates were spiked into each sample at limiting dilution to estimate reads per starting template. The Illumina HiSeq System generated 87 bp sequencing reads. In the original analysis: PCR and sequencing errors were removed by merging closely related sequences with a nearest neighbor algorithm. TCR overlap was measured as the percentage of unique tumor TCR beta sequences that were also present in the peripheral blood of the same patient. In its TCRdb copy, this immuneACCESS table keeps in-frame sequences only and misses some clones. Where compared with another copy, unresolved V genes explain less than half of these, and the others have no known cause. That table gives V, J and clone size, and the DNA gave D and trimming. A total of under 100,000 clones appear in this sample, 80% to 90% of them only once. The ten top clones hold approximately 2.9% of the sample.

Study-wide conclusions, independent of this receptor: The cohort was small and heterogeneous, only a few patients had full blood and tumor sets, and even fewer had initial-recurrent tumor pairs. The three-group TCR overlap response model was characterized as speculative, and prospective validation of the model was stated to be required. TCR clonality showed no direct relationship with survival, which suggests that a diverse polyclonal response may matter. Longer time to progression and overall survival after dendritic cell vaccination were predicted by higher estimated pretreatment TIL content.

In regard to this clone: No cognate antigen has been identified for it. Per-base quality was not reported, and no clone a single base away is much larger than it.

Selection of patients required sufficient residual fresh-frozen tumor tissue and over two years of available survival data. Molecular status otherwise varied across the glioblastoma patients, but none of them carried an isocitrate dehydrogenase mutation. PBMC collection took place before vaccination, two weeks after the third vaccination, and at tumor progression if progression occurred. The Qiagen DNeasy Blood extraction Kit was used for extraction of genomic DNA. For this chain, trimming is 3 bases at the V end and 3 bases at the J end, and the number of junction bases without a gene match is 9. CDR1 and CDR2, per the germline V gene, are MGHRA and YSYEKL. Taken from cysteine to phenylalanine, the CDR3 has 16 residues. The DNA shown is the 48-base CDR3, in frame from base 1.

The chain is assembled from TRBV4-1 and TRBJ2-7, and 9 junctional nucleotides match TRBD1. The clonotype originates from a human donor with glioblastoma. The specimen was blood, collected before dendritic cell vaccination. The CDR3 is CASSHFLGDRDYEQYF. The base sequence is TGCGCCAGCAGCCACTTTTTGGGGGACAGGGACTACGAGCAGTACTTC.